A single sample gave rise to the 25 T cell receptor beta chains below, sequenced in a study of OX40 agonist ivuxolimab in advanced cancers. TCRdb keeps only in-frame clones here, not all; method: immunoSEQ multiplex PCR. The table records about 53,000 clones, almost 85% of them present only once. The material was CD4+ or CD8+ T cells sorted from blood, obtained in a trial of the OX40 agonist ivuxolimab. All receptors derive from an adult with an advanced solid tumor such as melanoma, head and neck, liver or kidney cancer.

V is TRBV6-5 and J is TRBJ1-6; a possible D gene is TRBD1 (6 bases). V gave up 6 bases and J gave up 7 bases, with 13 bases separating them. The germline gives CDR1 MNHEY, CDR2 SVGAGI. CDR3 size: 14 residues. The DNA for the CDR3 is TGTGCCAGCAGGGCCGGGGGGCAAAATTCACCCCTCCACTTT. This translates into CASRAGGQNSPLHF.

The rearrangement links TRBV11-2 to TRBJ2-5, with TRBD2 identical over 11 bases. Trimming removed 3 bases from V and 0 bases from J; junction bases left unmatched: 3. This CDR3 is 16 amino acids long. CDR1 is SGHAT, CDR2 FQNNGV, per germline. The CDR3 region has the DNA TGTGCCAGCAGCTTGGAGGGACTAGCGGACCAAGAGACCCAGTACTTC. It yields the protein CASSLEGLADQETQYF.

V and J are TRBV5-1 and TRBJ2-5, with D possibly TRBD2 on 6 matching bases. The CDR3 covers 20 residues. Germline V CDR1 and CDR2: SGHRS, YFSETQ. Trimming shortened V by 0 bases and J by 10 bases, and 34 bases separated the two germline ends. The CDR3 DNA reads TGCGCCAGCAGCTTGGGGGGGACTGTGGGGGTGTCATCCCCCCAAGAAGGCCAGTACTTC. Its protein is CASSLGGTVGVSSPQEGQYF.

For the CDR3, the DNA is TGTGCCACCAGCTCAGTCGGAGATCAGCCCCAGCATTTT. Residues: CATSSVGDQPQHF. This sequence joins TRBV15 and TRBJ1-5; no clear D. V was trimmed by 5 bases and J by 5 bases, leaving 10 bases between them. Germline V gene sequence: CDR1 LNHNV, CDR2 YYDKDF (reference sequence). The CDR3 is 13 residues long. The full variable domain, completed using reference TRBV15 and TRBJ1-5, is DAMVIQNPRYQVTQFGKPVTLSCSQTLNHNVMYWYQQKSSQAPKLLFHYYDKDFNNEADTPDNFQSRRPNTSFCFLDIRSPGLGDTAMYLCATSSVGDQPQHFGDGTRLSIL.

The chain is built from TRBV19 and TRBJ1-1, with 12 bases lining up with TRBD1. V shed 6 bases and J 2 bases; nucleotides not matched to a gene: 13. CDR1 LNHDA and CDR2 SQIVND come from the germline V gene (reference sequence). The CDR3 has 18 residues. The CDR3 sequence: CASRPRPGQGAVNTEAFF. The DNA for the CDR3 is TGTGCCAGTAGGCCCCGACCGGGACAGGGGGCCGTCAACACTGAAGCTTTCTTT.

The chain carries TRBV7-2 and TRBJ2-7; TRBD2 agrees at 11 bases. This CDR3 has 15 amino acids. V gave up 3 bases and J gave up 5 bases; unmatched junction bases: 6. CDR1 and CDR2 from the germline V gene are SGHTA and FQGNSA. The CDR3 region has the DNA TGTGCCAGCAGCTTCACTAGCGGGAGTTGGGACGAGCAGTACTTC. Encoded protein: CASSFTSGSWDEQYF.

This CDR3 reads CASSLSANEKLFF. The CDR3 nucleotides are TGTGCCAGCAGCTTGTCAGCTAATGAAAAACTGTTTTTT. The chain links TRBV7-7 to TRBJ1-4; D not resolved. Germline assignment: CDR1 SSHAT and CDR2 FNYEAQ (reference sequence). V lost 3 bases and J lost 3, with 5 bases in between. This CDR3 has 13 residues.

V gene TRBV28 combines with J gene TRBJ2-7, with D hard to call. Germline V CDR1 and CDR2: MDHEN, SYDVKM. V was cut by 6 bases and J by 3 bases, with 6 bases left in between. The CDR3 runs to 11 residues. DNA for the CDR3: TGTGCCAGCAGCACCATCTACGAGCAGTACTTC. Translation gives CASSTIYEQYF.

The chain links TRBV6-5 to TRBJ1-1, with D maybe TRBD1 (5 bases). V was trimmed by 8 bases and J by 3 bases, leaving 13 bases between them. The CDR3 sequence is 13 residues long. The germline gives CDR1 MNHEY, CDR2 SVGAGI. For the CDR3, the DNA is TGTGCCAGCGGGCGACAGTTAGACACTGAAGCTTTCTTT. Translation gives CASGRQLDTEAFF.

The genes are TRBV5-1 and TRBJ2-7; a possible D gene is TRBD2 (5 bases). Germline values: CDR1 SGHRS, CDR2 YFSETQ. Trimming took off 0 bases at V and 4 bases at J, with 11 bases between the two ends. The CDR3 sequence is 14 residues long. The CDR3: CASSLAGEFYEQYF. CDR3 coding DNA: TGCGCCAGCAGCTTGGCCGGGGAGTTTTACGAGCAGTACTTC.

This clone was detected a few times. CDR3 protein: CAWSRTGFTEAFF. CDR3 bases: TGTGCCTGGAGCCGGACAGGTTTCACTGAAGCTTTCTTT. The rearrangement links TRBV30 to TRBJ1-1, with 7 bases aligning to TRBD1. The CDR3 is made up of 13 amino acids. V trimming: 3 bases; J trimming: 4 bases; junction bases outside the gene matches: 5. Germline CDR1 GTSNPN, CDR2 SVGIG (reference sequence).

Concerning this clone itself: This may stem from a read error, because a much larger clone lies one nucleotide away. In DNA, the CDR3 is TGTGCCAGCAGTTCCGGGTCTGGGGCCAACGTCCTGACTTTC. This encodes CASSSGSGANVLTF. The rearrangement links TRBV27 to TRBJ2-6; D is unclear. V was pared by 4 bases and J by 1 base, with 5 bases between. The V gene's germline CDR1 is MNHEY and CDR2 SMNVEV (reference sequence). This CDR3 region has 14 residues.

This clone has only one observation. This sequence joins TRBV11-2 and TRBJ2-5; D may match TRBD1 or TRBD2 (5 bases each). The CDR3 is 13 residues long. The V gene lost 7 bases and the J gene lost 2 bases, with 11 bases spanning the gap. The germline V gene encodes CDR1 SGHAT and CDR2 FQNNGV. CDR3 nucleotide sequence: TGTGCCAGCAACCGGGACCGTCAAGAGACCCAGTACTTC. This codes for CASNRDRQETQYF.

There are a few counts of this clone. This sequence joins TRBV5-1 and TRBJ2-7; D may be TRBD1 (6 bases). Germline-derived CDR1 and CDR2 are SGHRS and YFSETQ. The length of the CDR3 is 15 residues. Trimming cost V 1 base and J 3 bases, with 14 bases left between them. The CDR3 is CASSLRRDTLYEQYF. CDR3 coding DNA: TGCGCCAGCAGCTTGAGAAGGGACACGCTCTACGAGCAGTACTTC.

J is TRBJ1-6 and V is TRBV30; 9 bases are a match to TRBD1. CDR3 size: 15 residues. Trimming cost V 2 bases and J 7 bases; bases outside gene matches: 6. CDR1 and CDR2 from the germline V gene are GTSNPN and SVGIG (reference sequence). DNA for the CDR3: TGTGCCTGGAGTACCCTACAGGGGGCGAATTCACCCCTCCACTTT. Translation gives CAWSTLQGANSPLHF.

The genes are TRBV19 and TRBJ2-7; 10 nucleotides align to TRBD2. The CDR3 runs 15 residues. In germline, CDR1 is LNHDA, CDR2 SQIVND (reference sequence). J lost 4 bases, V lost 1 base, and 4 bases had no gene match. CDR3 loop: CASSIGGLAAYEQYF. CDR3 DNA sequence: TGTGCCAGTAGTATAGGTGGACTAGCGGCTTACGAGCAGTACTTC. Using reference TRBV19 and TRBJ2-7 for the parts outside the CDR3, the full variable domain is DGGITQSPKYLFRKEGQNVTLSCEQNLNHDAMYWYRQDPGQGLRLIYYSQIVNDFQKGDIAEGYSVSREKKESFPLTVTSAQKNPTAFYLCASSIGGLAAYEQYFGPGTRLTVT.

The chain uses TRBV9 and TRBJ1-1, with D tentatively TRBD1 (5 bases). V was cut by 3 bases and J by 1 base, with 13 bases left in between. This CDR3 has 15 residues. Germline V gene sequence: CDR1 SGDLS, CDR2 YYNGEE. The CDR3 DNA follows: TGTGCCAGCAGCGGGACCGGGACGGGGAACACTGAAGCTTTCTTT. Protein: CASSGTGTGNTEAFF. The full variable domain, with the rest looked up from reference TRBV9 and TRBJ1-1, is DSGVTQTPKHLITATGQRVTLRCSPRSGDLSVYWYQQSLDQGLQFLIQYYNGEERAKGNILERFSAQQFPDLHSELNLSSLELGDSALYFCASSGTGTGNTEAFFGQGTRLTVV.

A remark on this clone: An end of the junction does not agree with germline; a read error may underlie this. This chain uses TRBV5-4 with TRBJ1-1; 8 bases line up with TRBD1. Germline-derived CDR1 and CDR2 are SGHNT and YYREEE (reference sequence). The CDR3 runs to 16 residues. CDR3 nucleotide sequence: TGCGCCAGCAGCGCGGGCAGGGGGCGCAATCAGGCTGAAGCTTTCTTT. Translation: CASSAGRGRNQAEAFF.

V gene TRBV7-2 combines with J gene TRBJ1-5; D unclear. This CDR3 has 14 amino acids. Trimming removed 1 base from V and 4 bases from J, with 8 bases in between. CDR1 SGHTA and CDR2 FQGNSA come from the germline V gene. The CDR3 loop is CASSLELVNQPQHF. The DNA for the CDR3 is TGTGCCAGCAGCTTAGAGTTGGTTAATCAGCCCCAGCATTTT.

The chain's CDR3 is CASSGITSGRTYEQYF. The CDR3 DNA reads as TGTGCCAGCAGCGGAATCACTAGCGGGAGAACGTACGAGCAGTACTTC. The rearrangement uses TRBV7-4 and TRBJ2-7, with TRBD2 matching over 11 bases. CDR3 length: 16 amino acids. V gave up 5 bases and J gave up 4 bases; unmatched junction bases: 10. Germline CDR1 reads SGHVT; CDR2 reads SQSDAQ.

The chain carries TRBV7-8 and TRBJ2-2, with 9 bases identical to TRBD1. Losses at the gene ends were 10 bases for V and 0 bases for J; bases not matched to a gene: 12. Germline CDR1 is SGHVS and CDR2 is FQNEAQ. The CDR3 extends over 17 amino acids. Here the CDR3 reads CAMVQDRGNANTGELFF. CDR3 DNA: TGTGCCATGGTTCAGGACAGGGGTAACGCGAACACCGGGGAGCTGTTTTTT.

The chain has TRBV4-2 and TRBJ2-1, with TRBD2 as a possible D gene (6 bases). V shed 5 bases and J shed 8 bases, with 13 bases lying between them. Germline CDR1 reads LGHNA; CDR2 reads YNFKEQ. The length of the CDR3 is 13 residues. The CDR3: CASSLLARDEQFF. DNA for the CDR3: TGTGCCAGCAGCTTACTAGCTAGGGATGAGCAGTTCTTC.

This chain uses TRBV27 with TRBJ2-4, with 9 positions matching TRBD2. Germline assignment: CDR1 MNHEY and CDR2 SMNVEV (reference sequence). Trimming cost V 2 bases and J 7 bases; bases outside gene matches: 9. The CDR3 has 16 amino acids. The chain's CDR3 is CASSLGLAGEFNIQYF. DNA for the CDR3: TGTGCCAGCAGTTTAGGGTTAGCGGGAGAGTTCAACATTCAGTACTTC.

This rearrangement joins TRBV19 to TRBJ2-2; a possible D gene is TRBD2 (5 bases). Germline CDR1 reads LNHDA; CDR2 reads SQIVND (reference sequence). The CDR3 loop spans 12 amino acids. V was shortened by 8 bases and J by 5 bases, with 9 bases between the two germline ends. DNA for the CDR3: TGTGCCAGTGGACTCGGAACCGGGGAGCTGTTTTTT. Protein: CASGLGTGELFF.

V is TRBV12-5 and J is TRBJ2-2, with D possibly matching TRBD2 (5 bases). The CDR3 is made up of 14 amino acids. CDR1 and CDR2 from the germline V gene are LGHNT and FRNRAP. Between the trimmed V and J ends, which lost 0 bases and 8 bases, there was a span of 10 bases. The CDR3 DNA reads TGTGCTAGTGGTTTGGTATCCCGGGGTGGGGAGCTGTTTTTT. Translation gives CASGLVSRGGELFF.